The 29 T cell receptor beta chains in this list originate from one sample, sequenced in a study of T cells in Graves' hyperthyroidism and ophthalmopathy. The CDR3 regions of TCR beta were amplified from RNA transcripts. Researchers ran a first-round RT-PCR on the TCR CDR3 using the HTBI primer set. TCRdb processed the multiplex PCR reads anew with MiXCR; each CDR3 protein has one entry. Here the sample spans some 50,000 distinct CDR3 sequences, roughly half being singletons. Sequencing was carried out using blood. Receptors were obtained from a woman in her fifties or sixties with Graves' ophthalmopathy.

CDR3 coding DNA: TGCGCCAGCAGTAGGACTAGCGGGGGCATTCAGTACTTC. Translating gives CASSRTSGGIQYF. This chain links TRBV10-2 with TRBJ2-5, with 13 nucleotides matching TRBD2. The DNA end is more similar to TRBJ2-4, so the J call may be wrong. The CDR3 totals 13 residues. Germline V gene data show CDR1 as WSHSY and CDR2 as SAAADI.

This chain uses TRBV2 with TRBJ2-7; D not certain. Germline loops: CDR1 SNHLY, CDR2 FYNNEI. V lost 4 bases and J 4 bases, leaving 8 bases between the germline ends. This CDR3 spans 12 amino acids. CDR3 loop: CASSAIGYEQYF. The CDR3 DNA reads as TGTGCCAGCAGTGCTATAGGTTACGAGCAGTACTTC.

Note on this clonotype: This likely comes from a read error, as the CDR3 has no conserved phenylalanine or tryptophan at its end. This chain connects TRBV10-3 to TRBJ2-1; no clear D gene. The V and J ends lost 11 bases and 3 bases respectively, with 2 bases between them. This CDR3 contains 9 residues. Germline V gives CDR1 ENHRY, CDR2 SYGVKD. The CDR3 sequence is CALYNEQFV. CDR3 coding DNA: TGTGCCCTCTACAATGAGCAGTTCGTC.

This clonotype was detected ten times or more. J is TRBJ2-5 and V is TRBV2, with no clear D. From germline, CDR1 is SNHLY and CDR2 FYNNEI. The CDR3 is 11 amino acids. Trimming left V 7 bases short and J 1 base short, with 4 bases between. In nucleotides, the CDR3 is TGTGCCAGCACGGGCCAAGAGACCCAGTACTTC. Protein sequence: CASTGQETQYF.

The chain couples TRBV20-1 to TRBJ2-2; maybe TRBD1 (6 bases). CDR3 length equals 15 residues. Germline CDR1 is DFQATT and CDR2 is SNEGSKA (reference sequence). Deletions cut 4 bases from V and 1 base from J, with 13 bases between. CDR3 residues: CSATRDTVNTGELFF. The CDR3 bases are TGCAGTGCTACCCGGGACACCGTGAACACCGGGGAGCTGTTTTTT.

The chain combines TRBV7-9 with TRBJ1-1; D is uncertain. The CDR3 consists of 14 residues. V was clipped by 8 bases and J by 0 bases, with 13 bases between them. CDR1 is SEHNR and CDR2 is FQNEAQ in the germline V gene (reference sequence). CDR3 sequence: CASSPRGMNTEAFF. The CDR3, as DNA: TGTGCCAGCTCCCCGCGAGGAATGAACACTGAAGCTTTCTTT. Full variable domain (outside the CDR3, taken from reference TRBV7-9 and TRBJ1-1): DTGVSQNPRHKITKRGQNVTFRCDPISEHNRLYWYRQTLGQGPEFLTYFQNEAQLEKSRLLSDRFSAERPKGSFSTLEIQRTEQGDSAMYLCASSPRGMNTEAFFGQGTRLTVV.

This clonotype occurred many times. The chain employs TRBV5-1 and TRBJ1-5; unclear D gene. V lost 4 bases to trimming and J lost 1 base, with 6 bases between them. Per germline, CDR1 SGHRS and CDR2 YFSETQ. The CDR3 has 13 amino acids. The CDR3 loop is CASSVDSNQPQHF. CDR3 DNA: TGCGCCAGCAGCGTAGACAGCAATCAGCCCCAGCATTTT.

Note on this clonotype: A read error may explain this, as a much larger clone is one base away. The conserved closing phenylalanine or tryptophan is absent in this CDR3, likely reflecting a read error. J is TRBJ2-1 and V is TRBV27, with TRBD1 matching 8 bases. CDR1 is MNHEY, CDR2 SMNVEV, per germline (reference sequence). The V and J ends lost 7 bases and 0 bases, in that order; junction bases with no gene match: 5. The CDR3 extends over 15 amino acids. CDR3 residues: CASKRTGLSYNEQFL. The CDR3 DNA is TGTGCCAGCAAACGGACAGGGCTCTCCTACAATGAGCAGTTCCTC.

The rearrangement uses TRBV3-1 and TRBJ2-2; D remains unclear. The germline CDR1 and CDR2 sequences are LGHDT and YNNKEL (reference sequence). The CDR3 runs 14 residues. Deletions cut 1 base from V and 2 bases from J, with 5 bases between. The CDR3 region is CASSQVVNTGELFF. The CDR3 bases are TGTGCCAGCAGCCAAGTTGTAAACACCGGGGAGCTGTTTTTT. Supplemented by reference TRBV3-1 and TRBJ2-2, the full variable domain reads DTAVSQTPKYLVTQMGNDKSIKCEQNLGHDTMYWYKQDSKKFLKIMFSYNNKELIINETVPNRFSPKSPDKAHLNLHINSLELGDSAVYFCASSQVVNTGELFFGEGSRLTVL.

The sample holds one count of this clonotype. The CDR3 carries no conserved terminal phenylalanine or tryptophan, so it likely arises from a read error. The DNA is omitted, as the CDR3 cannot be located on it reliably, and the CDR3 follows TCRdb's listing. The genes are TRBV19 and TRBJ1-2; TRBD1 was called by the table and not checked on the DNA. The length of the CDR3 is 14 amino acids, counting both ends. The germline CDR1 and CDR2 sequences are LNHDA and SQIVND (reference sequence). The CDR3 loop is CASSKVDRPYGSTS.

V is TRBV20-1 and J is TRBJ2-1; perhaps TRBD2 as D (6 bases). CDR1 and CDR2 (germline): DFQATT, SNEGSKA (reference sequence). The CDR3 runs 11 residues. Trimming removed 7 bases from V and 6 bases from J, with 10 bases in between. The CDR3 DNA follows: TGCAGTGTTCCGGGACTCAATGAGCAGTTCTTC. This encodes CSVPGLNEQFF.

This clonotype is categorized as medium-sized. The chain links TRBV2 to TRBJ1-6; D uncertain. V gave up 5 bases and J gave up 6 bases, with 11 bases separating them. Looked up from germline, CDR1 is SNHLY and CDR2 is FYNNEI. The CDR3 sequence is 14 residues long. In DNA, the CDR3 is TGTGCCAGCAGTCTGGGGTCGGTTAATTCACCCCTCCACTTT. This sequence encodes CASSLGSVNSPLHF.

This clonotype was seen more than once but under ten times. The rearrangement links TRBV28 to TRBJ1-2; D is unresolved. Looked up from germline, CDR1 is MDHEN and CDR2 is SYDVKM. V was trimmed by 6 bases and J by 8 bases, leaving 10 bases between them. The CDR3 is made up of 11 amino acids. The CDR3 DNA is TGTGCCAGCAGCGAGTACGAGGGCTACACCTTC. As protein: CASSEYEGYTF.

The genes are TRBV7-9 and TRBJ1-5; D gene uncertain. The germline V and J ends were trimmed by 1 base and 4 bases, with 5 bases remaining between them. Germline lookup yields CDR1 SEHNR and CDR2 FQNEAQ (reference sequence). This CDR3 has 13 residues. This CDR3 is CASSLGPNQPQHF. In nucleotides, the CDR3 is TGTGCCAGCAGCTTAGGTCCTAATCAGCCCCAGCATTTT.

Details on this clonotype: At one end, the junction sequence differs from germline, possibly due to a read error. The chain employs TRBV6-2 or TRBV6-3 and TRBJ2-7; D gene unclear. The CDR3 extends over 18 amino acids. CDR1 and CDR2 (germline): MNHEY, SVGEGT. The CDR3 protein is CASSYALPTSSEVYEQYF. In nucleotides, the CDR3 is TGTGCCAGCAGTTACGCACTACCGACCAGCTCAGAGGTCTACGAGCAATACTTC.

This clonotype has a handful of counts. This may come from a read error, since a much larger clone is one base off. The CDR3 DNA is TGCGCCAGCAGCGACCCGGGACAGGGTTTTCGGGAGCTGTCTTTT. Protein sequence: CASSDPGQGFRELSF. The chain uses TRBV5-1 and TRBJ2-2; 9 bases align to TRBD1. The CDR3 is 15 amino acids. The germline V gene encodes CDR1 SGHRS and CDR2 YFSETQ.

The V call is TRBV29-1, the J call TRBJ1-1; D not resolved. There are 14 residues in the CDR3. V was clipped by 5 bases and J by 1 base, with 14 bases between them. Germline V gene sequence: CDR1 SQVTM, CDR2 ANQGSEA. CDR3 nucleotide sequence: TGCAGCGTTCGAGAGGCGGGAGAGAACACTGAAGCTTTCTTT. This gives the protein CSVREAGENTEAFF.

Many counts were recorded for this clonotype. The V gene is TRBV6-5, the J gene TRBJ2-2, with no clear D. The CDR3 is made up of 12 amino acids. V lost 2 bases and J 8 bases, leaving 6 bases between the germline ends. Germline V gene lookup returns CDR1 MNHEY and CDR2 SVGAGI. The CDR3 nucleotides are TGTGCCAGCAGTTACAATAGAGGGGAGCTGTTTTTT. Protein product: CASSYNRGELFF.

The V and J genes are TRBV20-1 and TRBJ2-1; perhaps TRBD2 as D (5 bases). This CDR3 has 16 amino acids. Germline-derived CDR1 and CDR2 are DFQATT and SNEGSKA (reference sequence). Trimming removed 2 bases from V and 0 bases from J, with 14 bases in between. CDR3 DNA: TGCAGTGCTAGACCCTCGCTAGGGAGCTCCTACAATGAGCAGTTCTTC. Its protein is CSARPSLGSSYNEQFF.

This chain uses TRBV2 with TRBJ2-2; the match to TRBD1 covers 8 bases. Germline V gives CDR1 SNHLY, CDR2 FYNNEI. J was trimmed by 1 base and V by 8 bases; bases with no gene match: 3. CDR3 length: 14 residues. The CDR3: CASYGQGNTGELFF. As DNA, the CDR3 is TGTGCCAGCTACGGACAGGGGAACACCGGGGAGCTGTTTTTT.

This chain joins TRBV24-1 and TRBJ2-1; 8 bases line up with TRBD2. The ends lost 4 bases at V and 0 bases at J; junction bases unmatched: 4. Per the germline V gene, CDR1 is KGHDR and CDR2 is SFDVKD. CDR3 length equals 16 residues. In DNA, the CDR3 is TGTGCCACCAGTGAACACGGGACTAGCTCCTACAATGAGCAGTTCTTC. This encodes CATSEHGTSSYNEQFF.

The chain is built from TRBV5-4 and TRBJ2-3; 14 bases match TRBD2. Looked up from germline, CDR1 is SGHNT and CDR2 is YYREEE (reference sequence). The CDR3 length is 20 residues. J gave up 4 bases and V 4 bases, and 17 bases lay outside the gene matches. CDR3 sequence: CASSHGTSGSKRTSADTQYF. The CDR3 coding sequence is TGTGCCAGCAGCCACGGGACTAGCGGGAGTAAGAGGACTAGCGCAGATACGCAGTATTTT.

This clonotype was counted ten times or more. Here the CDR3 DNA reads TGTGCCAGCAGTCTAGCGGCTAGCACAGATACGCAGTATTTT. This codes for CASSLAASTDTQYF. The chain couples TRBV5-4 to TRBJ2-3; TRBD2 matches at 7 bases. The J segment lost 0 bases and the V segment lost 5 bases, leaving 3 bases of the junction unmatched. Germline V gives CDR1 SGHNT, CDR2 YYREEE (reference sequence). The CDR3 covers 14 residues. The complete variable domain, with remaining parts taken from reference TRBV5-4 and TRBJ2-3, reads ETGVTQSPTHLIKTRGQQVTLRCSSQSGHNTVSWYQQALGQGPQFIFQYYREEENGRGNFPPRFSGLQFPNYSSELNVNALELDDSALYLCASSLAASTDTQYFGPGTRLTVL.

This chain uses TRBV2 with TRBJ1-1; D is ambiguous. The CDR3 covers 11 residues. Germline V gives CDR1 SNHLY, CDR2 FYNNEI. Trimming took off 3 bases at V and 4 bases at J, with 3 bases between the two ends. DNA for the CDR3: TGTGCCAGCAGTGACAGCACTGAAGCTTTCTTT. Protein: CASSDSTEAFF.

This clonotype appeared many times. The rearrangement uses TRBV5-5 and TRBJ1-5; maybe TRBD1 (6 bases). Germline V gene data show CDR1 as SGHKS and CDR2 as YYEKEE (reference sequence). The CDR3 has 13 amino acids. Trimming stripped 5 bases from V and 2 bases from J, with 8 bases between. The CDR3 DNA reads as TGTGCCAGCAGAGGGGGGGGCAATCAGCCCCAGCATTTT. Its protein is CASRGGGNQPQHF.

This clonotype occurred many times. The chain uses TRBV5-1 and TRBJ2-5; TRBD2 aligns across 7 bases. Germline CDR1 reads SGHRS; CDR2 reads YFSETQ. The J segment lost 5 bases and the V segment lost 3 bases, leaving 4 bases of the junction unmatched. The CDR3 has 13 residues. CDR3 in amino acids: CASSSGGGETQYF. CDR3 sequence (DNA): TGCGCCAGCAGCTCGGGAGGTGGGGAGACCCAGTACTTC. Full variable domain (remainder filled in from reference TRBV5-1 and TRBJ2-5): KAGVTQTPRYLIKTRGQQVTLSCSPISGHRSVSWYQQTPGQGLQFLFEYFSETQRNKGNFPGRFSGRQFSNSRSEMNVSTLELGDSALYLCASSSGGGETQYFGPGTRLLVL.

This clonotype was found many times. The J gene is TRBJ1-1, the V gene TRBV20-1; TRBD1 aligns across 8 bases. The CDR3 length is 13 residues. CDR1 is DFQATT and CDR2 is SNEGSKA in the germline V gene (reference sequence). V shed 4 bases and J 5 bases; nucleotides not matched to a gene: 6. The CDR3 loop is CSAIVQGGTEAFF. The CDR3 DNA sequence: TGCAGTGCTATTGTACAGGGGGGGACTGAAGCTTTCTTT.

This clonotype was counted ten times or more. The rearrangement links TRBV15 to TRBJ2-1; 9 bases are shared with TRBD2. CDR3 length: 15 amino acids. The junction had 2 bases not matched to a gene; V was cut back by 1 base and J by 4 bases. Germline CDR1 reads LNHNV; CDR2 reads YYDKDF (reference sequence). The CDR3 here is CATSRASGDYNEQFF. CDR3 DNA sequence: TGTGCCACCAGCAGAGCTAGCGGGGATTACAATGAGCAGTTCTTC. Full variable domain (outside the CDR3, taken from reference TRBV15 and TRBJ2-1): DAMVIQNPRYQVTQFGKPVTLSCSQTLNHNVMYWYQQKSSQAPKLLFHYYDKDFNNEADTPDNFQSRRPNTSFCFLDIRSPGLGDTAMYLCATSRASGDYNEQFFGPGTRLTVL.

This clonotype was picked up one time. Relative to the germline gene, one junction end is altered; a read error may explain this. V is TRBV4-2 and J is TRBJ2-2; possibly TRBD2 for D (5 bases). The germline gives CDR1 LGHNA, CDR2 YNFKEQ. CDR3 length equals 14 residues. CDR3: CASSQEALSGELVF. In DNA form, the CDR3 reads TGTGCCAGCAGCCAAGAAGCGCTCTCCGGGGAGCTGGTTTTT.